This T cell receptor beta chain was identified in a study of cytomegalovirus exposure and HLA in healthy donors. Overall study context: In an earlier analysis, 90 million to 130 million unique TCR beta sequences were found from 150 million to 200 million T cells.

Whereas donors were nominally healthy upon sampling, unrecorded immune exposures were probable. PCR amplification relied on 60 Vbeta primers (plus 13 Jbeta primers). Here immunoSEQ multiplex PCR was the method, and the copy in TCRdb shows in-frame clones only, minus some. The table has roughly 190,000 clones, about nine tenths seen once. Germline values: CDR1 SGDLS, CDR2 YYNGEE. Trimming removed 4 bases from V and 8 bases from J, with 12 bases in between. CDR3 length equals 13 residues. Sequencing input: PBMCs. The rearrangement uses TRBV9 and TRBJ1-4; a possible D gene is TRBD1 (5 bases). The receptor was derived from a man aged 25-45 years in good health and CMV-seronegative. In nucleotides, the CDR3 is TGTGCCAGCAGCCGGGGGGTCGGGGAAAAACTGTTTTTT. It is translated as CASSRGVGEKLFF.